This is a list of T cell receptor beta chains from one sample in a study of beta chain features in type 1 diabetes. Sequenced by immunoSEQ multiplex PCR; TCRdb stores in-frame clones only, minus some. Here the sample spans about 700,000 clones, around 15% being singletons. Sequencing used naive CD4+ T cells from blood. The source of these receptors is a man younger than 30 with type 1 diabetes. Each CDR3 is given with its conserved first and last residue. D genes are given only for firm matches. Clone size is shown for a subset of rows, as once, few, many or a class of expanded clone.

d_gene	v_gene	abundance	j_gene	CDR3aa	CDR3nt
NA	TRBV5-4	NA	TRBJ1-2	CASSSTSGIGGYTF	TGTGCCAGCAGCAGCACTTCGGGAATTGGCGGCTACACCTTC
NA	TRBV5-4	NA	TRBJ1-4	CASIPGGQGKQTNEKLFF	TGTGCCAGCATCCCCGGTGGGCAGGGGAAGCAAACTAATGAAAAACTGTTTTTT
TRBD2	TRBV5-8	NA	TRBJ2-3	CASSWTSGLPSDTQYF	TGTGCCAGCAGCTGGACTAGCGGGTTACCGTCTGATACGCAGTATTTT
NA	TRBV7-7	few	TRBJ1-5	CASSSGMGQPQHF	TGTGCCAGCAGTTCCGGAATGGGTCAGCCCCAGCATTTT
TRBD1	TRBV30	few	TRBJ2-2	CAWGTYHTPVRTGSGELFF	TGTGCCTGGGGGACATACCACACTCCCGTCCGGACAGGATCCGGGGAGCTGTTTTTT
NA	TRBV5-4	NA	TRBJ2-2	CASSKPLSGNTGELFF	TGTGCCAGCAGCAAACCGCTTTCGGGGAACACCGGGGAGCTGTTTTTT
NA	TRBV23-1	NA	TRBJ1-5	CARDTYSNQPQHF	TGCGCCCGCGACACATATAGCAATCAGCCCCAGCATTTT
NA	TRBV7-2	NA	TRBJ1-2	CASSPTGGLGGYTF	TGTGCCAGCAGCCCAACAGGAGGGTTGGGCGGCTACACCTTC
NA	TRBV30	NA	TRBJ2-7	CAWSRGGEQYF	TGTGCCTGGAGTAGGGGGGGTGAGCAGTACTTC
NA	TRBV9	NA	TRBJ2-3	CASSALLGLDTQYF	TGTGCCAGCAGCGCCCTGCTCGGGTTAGATACGCAGTATTTT
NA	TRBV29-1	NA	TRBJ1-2	CSAPTLQGADGYTF	TGCAGCGCTCCCACTCTACAGGGTGCGGACGGCTACACCTTC
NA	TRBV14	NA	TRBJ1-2	CASSSPLVPNYGYTF	TGTGCCAGCAGCTCCCCGTTGGTACCTAACTATGGCTACACCTTC
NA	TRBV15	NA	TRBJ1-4	CATSRDTGGREKLFF	TGTGCCACCAGCAGAGATACAGGAGGTAGAGAAAAACTGTTTTTT
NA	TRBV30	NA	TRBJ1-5	CAWSVTGGGYQPQHF	TGTGCCTGGAGTGTAACTGGTGGGGGGTATCAGCCCCAGCATTTT
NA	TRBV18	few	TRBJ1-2	CASSPEGSLGYTF	TGTGCCAGCTCACCTGAGGGGAGTCTGGGCTACACCTTC
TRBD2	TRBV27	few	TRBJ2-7	CASSLTSGSSYEQYF	TGTGCCAGCAGCCTGACTAGCGGGTCCTCCTACGAGCAGTACTTC
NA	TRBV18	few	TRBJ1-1	CASSVTSVNTEAFF	TGTGCCAGCTCAGTAACGTCAGTGAACACTGAAGCTTTCTTT
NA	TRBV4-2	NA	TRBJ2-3	CASSQGNQAGTDTQYF	TGTGCCAGCAGCCAAGGGAACCAGGCCGGCACAGATACGCAGTATTTT
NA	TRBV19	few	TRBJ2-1	CASTQPGGGEQFF	TGTGCCAGTACACAACCTGGCGGGGGCGAGCAGTTCTTC
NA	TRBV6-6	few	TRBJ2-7	CASSLTGPQYF	TGTGCCAGCAGTTTGACGGGTCCGCAGTACTTC
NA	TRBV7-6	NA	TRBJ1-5	CASSLEGGQPQHF	TGTGCCAGCAGCTTAGAGGGTGGCCAGCCCCAGCATTTT
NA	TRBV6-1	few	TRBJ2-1	CASSEGGSDNEQFF	TGTGCCAGCAGTGAAGGAGGATCTGACAATGAGCAGTTCTTC
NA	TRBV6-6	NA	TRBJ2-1	CASSPQYNEQFF	TGTGCCAGCAGTCCACAATACAATGAGCAGTTCTTC
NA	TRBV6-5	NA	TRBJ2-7	CASSPNSYEQYF	TGTGCCAGCAGCCCGAACTCCTACGAGCAGTACTTC
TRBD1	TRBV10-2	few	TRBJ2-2	CASIEQGDTGELFF	TGCGCCAGCATTGAACAGGGGGACACCGGGGAGCTGTTTTTT
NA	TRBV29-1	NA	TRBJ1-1	CSAVTGLIEAFF	TGCAGCGCAGTGACAGGATTAATTGAAGCTTTCTTT
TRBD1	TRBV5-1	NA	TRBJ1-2	CASSQTGDYYGYTF	TGCGCCAGCAGCCAGACAGGGGACTACTATGGCTACACCTTC
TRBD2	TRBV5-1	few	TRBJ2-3	CASSPSGDTDTQYF	TGCGCCAGCAGTCCTAGCGGGGACACAGATACGCAGTATTTT
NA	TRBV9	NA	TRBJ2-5	CASGSGLQETQYF	TGTGCCAGCGGATCCGGACTCCAAGAGACCCAGTACTTC
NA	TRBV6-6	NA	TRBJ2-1	CASSYSRLVNEQFF	TGTGCCAGCAGTTACTCCAGACTAGTTAATGAGCAGTTCTTC
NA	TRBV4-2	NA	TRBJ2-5	CASSRDSQGRETQYF	TGTGCCAGCAGCCGAGACTCACAGGGTAGGGAGACCCAGTACTTC
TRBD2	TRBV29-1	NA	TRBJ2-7	CSVEVGRGYEQYF	TGCAGCGTTGAAGTCGGGAGGGGCTACGAGCAGTACTTC
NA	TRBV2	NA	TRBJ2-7	CASSEAHLYEQYF	TGTGCCAGCAGTGAAGCCCACCTCTACGAGCAGTACTTC
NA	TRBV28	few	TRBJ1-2	CASSPPGMECTF	TGTGCCAGCAGTCCCCCAGGGATGGAGTGCACCTTC
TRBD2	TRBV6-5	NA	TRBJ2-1	CASTPMTSGGNEQFF	TGTGCCAGCACCCCCATGACTAGCGGGGGGAATGAGCAGTTCTTC
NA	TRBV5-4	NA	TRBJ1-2	CASKLGGTDNYGYTF	TGTGCCAGTAAGCTTGGAGGGACGGACAACTATGGCTACACCTTC
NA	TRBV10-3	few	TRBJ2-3	CAISEAGTTDTQYF	TGTGCCATCAGTGAAGCTGGGACCACAGATACGCAGTATTTT
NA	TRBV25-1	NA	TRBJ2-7	CASSVVGSYEQYF	TGTGCCAGCAGTGTGGTCGGTTCCTACGAGCAGTACTTC
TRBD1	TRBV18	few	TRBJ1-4	CASTTGGKLFF	TGTGCCAGCACTACAGGGGGAAAACTGTTTTTT
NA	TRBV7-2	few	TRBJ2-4	CASSSRVPNIQYF	TGTGCCAGCAGCTCTAGGGTGCCAAACATTCAGTACTTC
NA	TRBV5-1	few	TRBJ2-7	CASSLTGETYEQYF	TGCGCCAGCAGCTTGACGGGGGAGACCTACGAGCAGTACTTC
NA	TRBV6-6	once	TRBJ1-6	CASTSGGHSPLHF	TGTGCCAGCACCTCCGGGGGGCATTCACCCCTCCACTTT
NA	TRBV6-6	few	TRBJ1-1	CASSNTGTGTEAFF	TGTGCCAGCAGTAACACAGGGACTGGCACTGAAGCTTTCTTT
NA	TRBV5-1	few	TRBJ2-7	CASSLQDYEQYF	TGCGCCAGCAGCTTACAGGACTACGAGCAGTACTTC
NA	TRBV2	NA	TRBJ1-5	CASGPQGQSNQPQHF	TGTGCCAGCGGTCCCCAGGGGCAATCCAATCAGCCCCAGCATTTT
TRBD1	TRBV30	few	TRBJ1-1	CAWSHRGVTEAFF	TGTGCCTGGAGCCACAGGGGGGTCACTGAAGCTTTCTTT
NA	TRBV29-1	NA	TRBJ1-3	CSVSSGNTIYF	TGCAGCGTTTCCTCAGGAAACACCATATATTTT
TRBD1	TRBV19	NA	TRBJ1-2	CASTHSGTAYGYTF	TGTGCCAGTACCCATTCCGGGACAGCTTATGGCTACACCTTC
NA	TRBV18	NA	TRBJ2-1	CASSPADEQFF	TGTGCCAGCTCCCCCGCCGATGAGCAGTTCTTC
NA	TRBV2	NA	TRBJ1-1	CASSGGAGWNTEAFF	TGTGCCAGCAGTGGTGGCGCAGGGTGGAACACTGAAGCTTTCTTT
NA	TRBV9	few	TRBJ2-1	CASSVGSYNEQFF	TGTGCCAGCAGCGTAGGAAGTTACAATGAGCAGTTCTTC
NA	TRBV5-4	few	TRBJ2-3	CASSLNPPSTDTQYF	TGTGCCAGCAGCTTGAATCCCCCGTCCACAGATACGCAGTATTTT
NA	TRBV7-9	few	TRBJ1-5	CASSSPASNQPQHF	TGTGCCAGCAGCTCCCCAGCGAGCAATCAGCCCCAGCATTTT
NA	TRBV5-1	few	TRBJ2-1	CASSLAYGGSSYNEQFF	TGCGCCAGCAGCTTGGCGTACGGGGGAAGCTCCTACAATGAGCAGTTCTTC
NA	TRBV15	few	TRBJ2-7	CATSRSQGTYEQYF	TGTGCCACCAGCAGGTCACAGGGCACCTACGAGCAGTACTTC
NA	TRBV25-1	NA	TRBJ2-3	CASAWDSTTPTDTQYF	TGTGCCAGTGCTTGGGACTCCACCACCCCCACAGATACGCAGTATTTT
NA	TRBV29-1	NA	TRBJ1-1	CSVEGQGNTEAFF	TGCAGCGTTGAGGGGCAGGGGAACACTGAAGCTTTCTTT
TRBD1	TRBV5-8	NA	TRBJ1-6	CASSLGQGDSPLHF	TGTGCCAGCAGCTTGGGGCAGGGGGATTCACCCCTCCACTTT
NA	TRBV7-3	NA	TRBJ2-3	CASSLTSDTADTQYF	TGTGCCAGCAGCTTAACGTCCGACACTGCAGATACGCAGTATTTT
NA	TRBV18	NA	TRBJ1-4	CASSPTVTELFF	TGTGCCAGCTCGCCGACGGTCACTGAACTGTTTTTT